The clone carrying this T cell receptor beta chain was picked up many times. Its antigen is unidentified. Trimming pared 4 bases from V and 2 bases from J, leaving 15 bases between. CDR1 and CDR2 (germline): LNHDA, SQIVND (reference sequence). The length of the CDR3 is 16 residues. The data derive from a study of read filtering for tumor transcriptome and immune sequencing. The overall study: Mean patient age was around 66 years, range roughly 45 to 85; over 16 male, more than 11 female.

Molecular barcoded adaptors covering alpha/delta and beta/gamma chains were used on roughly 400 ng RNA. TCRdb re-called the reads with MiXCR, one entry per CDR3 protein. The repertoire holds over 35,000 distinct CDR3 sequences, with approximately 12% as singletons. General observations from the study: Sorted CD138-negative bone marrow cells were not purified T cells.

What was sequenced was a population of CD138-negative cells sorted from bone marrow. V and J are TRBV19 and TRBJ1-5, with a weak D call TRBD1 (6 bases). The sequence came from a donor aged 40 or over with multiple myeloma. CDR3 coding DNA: TGTGCCAGTAGTACCGGGGGGGGCGAGGGCAATCAGCCCCAGCATTTT. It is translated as CASSTGGGEGNQPQHF.